This T cell receptor (beta chain) was profiled in a study of shared clonotypes between healthy human individuals. Study at large: Per donor, three plates held CD4 naive cells, three held CD4 memory, two held CD8 naive and one held CD8 memory. Findings and caveats of the study: Clonotype sharing across donors was expected to vary with sequencing depth. When compared with the clonotypes that were shared by all four sorted-subset donors, the non-shared clonotypes turned out to have lower generation probabilities.

Naive CD8 isolation took CD45RO-negative cells positively selected for CCR7 and excluded terminally differentiated effector memory CD45RA+ cells. The germline gives CDR1 SGHRS, CDR2 YFSETQ. The CDR3 contains 15 residues. After removal of 4 bases from V and 0 bases from J, the junction contained 3 bases not matched to a gene. Data came from immunoSEQ multiplex PCR; TCRdb stores just in-frame clones and leaves some out. Altogether under 2,000,000 clones are present, about 95% being singletons, with the ten largest covering more than 0.95%. For this clone: The antigen is undetermined.

Input material: naive CD8+ T cells sorted from blood. The V call is TRBV5-1, the J call TRBJ2-2; 7 positions match TRBD2. This receptor was taken from a man younger than 30 in good health. The CDR3 loop is CASSGDYPNTGELFF. CDR3 in DNA: TGCGCCAGCAGCGGGGACTATCCGAACACCGGGGAGCTGTTTTTT.